Below, 11 T cell receptor beta chains from the same sample are listed, as sequenced in a study of blood T cells in healthy people across ages. A second PCR, run for about 6 to 11 cycles, used a sample-barcoded 5' primer plus a J-beta primer mix. MiXCR, run by TCRdb on the 5' RACE reads, gives a single entry per CDR3 protein. Of some 790,000 distinct CDR3 sequences listed, 25% to 30% are singletons. The sequencing sample was made of blood. The origin of the receptors is a woman of 80 years or more in good health.

This clonotype appeared many times. The V call is TRBV20-1, the J call TRBJ2-3; TRBD2 aligns across 12 bases. Germline V gene data show CDR1 as DFQATT and CDR2 as SNEGSKA (reference sequence). CDR3 length: 16 residues. Trimming took 5 bases from V and 3 from J; bases not matched to a gene: 9. DNA for the CDR3: TGCAGTGCTGGCTACCCGACTAGCGGGGGAACAGATACGCAGTATTTT. This codes for CSAGYPTSGGTDTQYF.

CDR3 amino acids: CASSSRDFTRTPSYNEQFF. The CDR3 nucleotides read TGCGCCAGCAGCTCTCGGGACTTCACAAGGACGCCCTCCTACAATGAGCAGTTCTTC. The chain employs TRBV5-1 and TRBJ2-1; maybe TRBD2 (6 bases). Germline values: CDR1 SGHRS, CDR2 YFSETQ. The V end lost 3 bases, the J end lost 0 bases, and 22 bases lay between the germline ends. CDR3 size: 19 residues.

This clonotype was seen at least ten times. The gene calls are TRBV9 and TRBJ2-1; D is unresolved. This CDR3 contains 13 residues. Trimming removed 3 bases at V and 3 bases at J, with 7 bases between. Germline V gene lookup returns CDR1 SGDLS and CDR2 YYNGEE. CDR3 sequence reads: CASSGGNYNEQFF. The CDR3 coding sequence is TGTGCCAGCAGCGGCGGAAACTACAATGAGCAGTTCTTC. Based on the CDR3 plus reference TRBV9 and TRBJ2-1, the full variable domain is DSGVTQTPKHLITATGQRVTLRCSPRSGDLSVYWYQQSLDQGLQFLIQYYNGEERAKGNILERFSAQQFPDLHSELNLSSLELGDSALYFCASSGGNYNEQFFGPGTRLTVL.

This clonotype came up many times. This rearrangement joins TRBV28 to TRBJ2-3; D gene uncertain. This CDR3 spans 13 amino acids. The ends were cut back, 9 bases at V and 2 bases at J, with 12 bases in the middle. The germline CDR1 and CDR2 sequences are MDHEN and SYDVKM. CDR3 sequence reads: CASFPTVTDTQYF. In DNA form, the CDR3 reads TGTGCCAGTTTTCCCACAGTCACAGATACGCAGTATTTT. Combining the CDR3 with reference TRBV28 and TRBJ2-3 gives the whole variable domain DVKVTQSSRYLVKRTGEKVFLECVQDMDHENMFWYRQDPGLGLRLIYFSYDVKMKEKGDIPEGYSVSREKKERFSLILESASTNQTSMYLCASFPTVTDTQYFGPGTRLTVL.

The table lists this clonotype with many counts. The V call is TRBV7-2, the J call TRBJ2-1, with a possible D match to TRBD2 (5 bases). The V gene's germline CDR1 is SGHTA and CDR2 FQGNSA. Trimming took 5 bases from V and 4 from J, leaving 15 bases between them. This CDR3 contains 15 residues. CDR3 region: CASSRLNRGYNEQFF. In DNA, the CDR3 is TGTGCCAGCAGCCGTCTGAACCGGGGTTACAATGAGCAGTTCTTC.

A few counts support this clonotype. Compared with germline, one end of the junction differs, possibly owing to a read error. The gene calls are TRBV6-5 and TRBJ2-1; D possibly corresponds to TRBD1 (5 bases). The CDR3 length is 17 residues. Germline V gives CDR1 MNHEY, CDR2 SVGAGI. CDR3 DNA sequence: TGTGCCAGCAGTTATAAGGGATTGTTTGGGGCACGCAATGAGCAGGTCTTC. Translated: CASSYKGLFGARNEQVF.

This clonotype has just a few counts. The junction departs from germline at one end; a sequencing error may be responsible. This chain links TRBV7-9 with TRBJ2-5; D is unclear. The J call is uncertain, as TRBJ2-7 better fits the DNA end. This CDR3 comprises 11 residues. Looked up from germline, CDR1 is SEHNR and CDR2 is FQNEAQ (reference sequence). The CDR3 DNA reads as TGTTCCAGCAGCCCGTACTACGAGCAGTACTTC. It specifies CSSSPYYEQYF.

This clonotype was observed many times. The chain is built from TRBV20-1 and TRBJ2-3; 10 bases map to TRBD2. V dropped 5 bases and J dropped 1; count of bases not matched to a gene: 3. The germline CDR1 and CDR2 sequences are DFQATT and SNEGSKA (reference sequence). This CDR3 has 14 residues. The CDR3 sequence: CSAVTSGGTDTQYF. CDR3 DNA: TGCAGTGCTGTTACTAGCGGGGGCACAGATACGCAGTATTTT.

As for this clonotype: A much larger clone sits a single nucleotide away, making a read error possible. V usage is TRBV20-1 and J usage is TRBJ2-1; D tentatively fits TRBD1 or TRBD2 (6 bases each). This CDR3 spans 12 amino acids. The ends were cut back, 1 base at V and 10 bases at J, with 11 bases in the middle. Germline V lookup: CDR1 DFQATT, CDR2 SNEGSKA (reference sequence). CDR3 bases: TGCAGTGCTAGAGGTCTGGGGGGCGAGCAGTTCTTC. Translation: CSARGLGGEQFF.

The rearrangement joins TRBV6-2 or TRBV6-3 to TRBJ1-5, with 7 bases lining up with TRBD1. CDR3 size: 16 residues. Trimming cost V 0 bases and J 6 bases; bases outside gene matches: 8. Germline lookup yields CDR1 MNHEY and CDR2 SVGEGT. The CDR3 protein is CASSYSGRGVGQPQHF. For the CDR3, the DNA is TGTGCCAGCAGTTACTCTGGCAGGGGGGTAGGTCAGCCCCAGCATTTT.

This clonotype was found many times. This chain joins TRBV29-1 and TRBJ2-3; no clear D gene. The CDR3 extends over 14 amino acids. Trimming left V 3 bases short and J 2 bases short, with 12 bases between. Germline V gene sequence: CDR1 SQVTM, CDR2 ANQGSEA. The CDR3: CSVDSEVLTDTQYF. The CDR3 DNA reads as TGCAGCGTTGACTCCGAGGTGCTCACAGATACGCAGTATTTT.